These 13 T cell receptor beta chains originate from one sample sequenced in a study of cytomegalovirus exposure and HLA in healthy donors. Use of 60 Vbeta and 13 Jbeta primers characterized the PCR. Libraries were prepared by immunoSEQ multiplex PCR; TCRdb keeps only in-frame clonotypes and omits some of them. The sample yields around 220,000 clones, about three quarters seen once. The sample taken for sequencing was PBMCs. All receptors derive from a man aged 40-49 years in good health and CMV-seronegative.

The CDR3 region has the DNA TGTGCCAGCAGCTTCTCCCGCGATGAGCAGTTCTTC. Translation gives CASSFSRDEQFF. V is TRBV13 and J is TRBJ2-1; D remains unclear. Deletions cut 3 bases from V and 8 bases from J, with 8 bases between. Germline V gene data show CDR1 as PRHDT and CDR2 as FYEKMQ (reference sequence). This CDR3 is 12 amino acids long.

The chain uses TRBV28 and TRBJ1-4, with D tentatively TRBD1 (5 bases). Germline assignment: CDR1 MDHEN and CDR2 SYDVKM. With 6 bases removed from V and 8 bases from J, the gap between germline ends came to 16 bases. The CDR3 has 14 residues. CDR3 sequence reads: CASSTTGVREKLFF. The CDR3 coding sequence is TGTGCCAGCAGCACTACGGGGGTTCGGGAAAAACTGTTTTTT.

V and J are TRBV1 and TRBJ2-1; TRBD2 was called by the table and not checked on the DNA. TRBV1 is a pseudogene. The CDR3 loop spans 17 amino acids. This CDR3 reads CTSSQEGREGRYNEQFF. In nucleotides, the CDR3 is TGCACCAGCAGCCAAGAAGGGCGGGAGGGCCGATACAATGAGCAGTTCTTC.

This clone has just one count. This chain links TRBV30 with TRBJ2-1; 7 bases are a match to TRBD2. Germline trimming cut 2 bases from V and 7 bases from J; bases unmatched to any gene: 2. The germline V gene encodes CDR1 GTSNPN and CDR2 SVGIG (reference sequence). The CDR3 length is 12 residues. The CDR3 DNA reads TGTGCCTGGAGTACGGGGGGTAATGAGCAGTTCTTC. Protein: CAWSTGGNEQFF.

The chain combines TRBV5-8 with TRBJ1-2, with a weak D call TRBD1 (5 bases). Germline V gene data show CDR1 as SGHTS and CDR2 as YDEGEE. The CDR3 has 14 residues. V lost 6 bases and J lost 4, with 16 bases in between. The CDR3 bases are TGTGCCAGCACCCTACGGTCGGGGGTCTATGGCTACACCTTC. Amino acids: CASTLRSGVYGYTF.

As concerns this clone: Sequence at one end of the junction differs from germline and may be a read error. The V and J genes are TRBV30 and TRBJ2-1, with D possibly being TRBD1 (6 bases). Germline V gives CDR1 GTSNPN, CDR2 SVGIG (reference sequence). The CDR3 is made up of 14 amino acids. CDR3 bases: TGTGCCTGGGGTGTGGGGGCCGACGTCAATGAGCAGTTCTTC. It yields the protein CAWGVGADVNEQFF.

V usage is TRBV6-5 and J usage is TRBJ1-2; D perhaps matches TRBD1 (6 bases). Per germline, CDR1 MNHEY and CDR2 SVGAGI. The V end was cut by 5 bases, the J end by 4 bases, with 14 bases between. The CDR3 runs to 14 residues. Here the CDR3 reads CASSRSTDSYGYTF. The CDR3 nucleotides read TGTGCCAGCAGTCGCTCTACGGACAGCTATGGCTACACCTTC.

The chain joins TRBV5-1 to TRBJ2-2; 7 positions agree with TRBD1. The CDR3 spans 15 residues. In germline, CDR1 is SGHRS, CDR2 YFSETQ. After removal of 3 bases from V and 1 base from J, the junction contained 3 bases not matched to a gene. In DNA form, the CDR3 reads TGCGCCAGCAGCTCTCGGACAGGGAACACCGGGGAGCTGTTTTTT. It specifies CASSSRTGNTGELFF.

J is TRBJ1-1 and V is TRBV5-5, with 9 bases matching TRBD1. Germline V gene data show CDR1 as SGHKS and CDR2 as YYEKEE (reference sequence). The J segment lost 3 bases and the V segment lost 5 bases, leaving 8 bases of the junction unmatched. This CDR3 has 15 amino acids. CDR3 DNA: TGTGCCAGCAGTTCCGGACAGGGGAAGGACACTGAAGCTTTCTTT. Its protein is CASSSGQGKDTEAFF.

The V call is TRBV5-8, the J call TRBJ2-2; 9 bases are a match to TRBD2. V shed 3 bases and J 0 bases; nucleotides not matched to a gene: 6. CDR1 is SGHTS and CDR2 is YDEGEE in the germline V gene. This CDR3 has 17 residues. CDR3 residues: CASSSGLAGPNTGELFF. In DNA, the CDR3 is TGTGCCAGCAGCTCGGGCCTAGCGGGGCCGAACACCGGGGAGCTGTTTTTT.

The gene calls are TRBV5-4 and TRBJ1-2; 8 bases line up with TRBD1. Germline loops: CDR1 SGHNT, CDR2 YYREEE (reference sequence). J lost 5 bases, V lost 4 bases, and 7 bases had no gene match. There are 14 residues in the CDR3. CDR3 sequence reads: CASSPGTGDYGYTF. CDR3 DNA: TGTGCCAGCAGCCCCGGGACAGGAGATTATGGCTACACCTTC.

This clone turned up a few times. This chain links TRBV7-3 with TRBJ1-1; 9 bases line up with TRBD1. The CDR3 sequence is 16 residues long. Germline-derived CDR1 and CDR2 are SGHTA and FQGTGA. J lost 4 bases, V lost 0 bases, and 6 bases had no gene match. CDR3 sequence (DNA): TGTGCCAGCAGCTTAACCCCTGGACAGGGGAGCACTGAAGCTTTCTTT. Protein sequence: CASSLTPGQGSTEAFF.

This chain links TRBV27 with TRBJ1-2; 7 bases are shared with TRBD1. Per germline, CDR1 MNHEY and CDR2 SMNVEV (reference sequence). Trimming cost V 6 bases and J 7 bases; bases outside gene matches: 8. The CDR3 runs 13 residues. CDR3 DNA: TGTGCCAGCAGACTACAGGGGCGGTTTGGCTACACCTTC. It yields the protein CASRLQGRFGYTF.